The rows below give T cell receptor beta chains drawn from one sample of a study of shared clonotypes between healthy human individuals. The assay was immunoSEQ multiplex PCR, and TCRdb's table has in-frame clones only and misses some. The table includes 2 million to 2.5 million clones, 93% detected once. Sequences were obtained from naive CD4+ T cells from PBMCs. These receptors all come from a man aged 18 to 29 in good health. Some clones in this sample may be carry-over from other donors' samples. CDR3s include the opening cysteine and the closing phenylalanine or tryptophan. A D gene is named only where the DNA matches it firmly. Part of the rows lack a size; the others show once, few, many or a class for expanded clones.

clone_size	d_call	j_call	v_call	cdr3_nt	cdr3_aa
-	TRBD1	TRBJ2-5	TRBV2	TGTGCCAGCAGTGCGTCGACAGGGCGGCAGACCCAGTACTTC	CASSASTGRQTQYF
-	TRBD1	TRBJ2-7	TRBV6-1	TGTGCCAGCAGTGGGACAGGGGCGACCTACGAGCAGTACTTC	CASSGTGATYEQYF
-	TRBD2	TRBJ2-7	TRBV5-1	TGCGCCAGCAGCTTGGAACTAGCGGGCAATGAGCAGTACTTC	CASSLELAGNEQYF
-	TRBD2	TRBJ2-3	TRBV5-1	TGCGCCAGCAGCGTCGGACTAGCGGGAGGCACAGATACGCAGTATTTT	CASSVGLAGGTDTQYF
-	-	TRBJ1-5	TRBV6-1	TGTGCCAGCACCCCACTAACAAATCAGCCCCAGCATTTT	CASTPLTNQPQHF
-	TRBD1	TRBJ2-7	TRBV25-1	TGTGCCAGCAGTGAAGGGGGCAGGGGGCCAATTTCCTACGAGCAGTACTTC	CASSEGGRGPISYEQYF
-	-	TRBJ2-3	TRBV28	TGTGCCAGCAGTTTATACGCGGTGAGCACAGATACGCAGTATTTT	CASSLYAVSTDTQYF
-	TRBD2	TRBJ2-7	TRBV4-1	TGCGCCAGCAGCCAAGGGAGTCGAGCGGGAGGCCACGAGCAGTACTTC	CASSQGSRAGGHEQYF
-	-	TRBJ1-2	TRBV6-5	TGTGCCAGCAGGTACAGGCCAGAGACTAACTATGGCTACACCTTC	CASRYRPETNYGYTF
-	-	TRBJ2-1	TRBV5-1	TGCGCCAGCAGCTTCGGGACTGTTTACAATGAGCAGTTCTTC	CASSFGTVYNEQFF
-	-	TRBJ2-7	TRBV14	TGTGCCAGCAGCCAAGAATTTTTCGCTCAAGGTTTGCGTTACGAGCAGTACTTC	CASSQEFFAQGLRYEQYF
-	-	TRBJ1-2	TRBV20-1	TGCAGTGCTTTGCCTGTCTATGGCTACACCTTC	CSALPVYGYTF
-	-	TRBJ2-7	TRBV30	TGTGCCTGGGGGGTAAAGGGAACCCCACCCTACGAGCAGTACTTC	CAWGVKGTPPYEQYF
-	TRBD1	TRBJ1-2	TRBV5-1	TGCGCCAGCAGCTTGAAAGGGACAGCAGACTATGGCTACACCTTC	CASSLKGTADYGYTF
-	-	TRBJ2-7	TRBV6-5	TGTGCCAGCACGCTAGGGTACGAGCAGTACTTC	CASTLGYEQYF
-	-	TRBJ2-1	TRBV9	TGTGCCAGCAGCTCCCGCCCCCTCATAAGGGATGAGCAGTTCTTC	CASSSRPLIRDEQFF
-	-	TRBJ2-1	TRBV10-3	TGTGCCATCAGTGCAGGGGGGACATACTACAATGAGCAGTTCTTC	CAISAGGTYYNEQFF
-	-	TRBJ2-1	TRBV7-3	TGTGCCAGCAGTATCTTAGGAGGAGCAGGCAATGAGCAGTTCTTC	CASSILGGAGNEQFF
once	TRBD2	TRBJ2-7	TRBV5-1	TGCGCCAGCAGCTTGGGGGCTAGCGGGAGCCACGAGCAGTACTTC	CASSLGASGSHEQYF
-	TRBD2	TRBJ2-1	TRBV7-9	TGTGCCAGCAGCTTTCCTTCGGGGACTACTGTCGATGAGCAGTTCTTC	CASSFPSGTTVDEQFF
once	TRBD2	TRBJ2-7	TRBV6-5	TGTGCCAGCAGACGGACTAGCGATGGGACCCCCGAGCAGTACTTC	CASRRTSDGTPEQYF
few	-	TRBJ1-1	TRBV5-1	TGCGCCAGCAGCTCCGGACGGGACATGAACACTGAAGCTTTCTTT	CASSSGRDMNTEAFF
-	-	TRBJ2-2	TRBV27	TGTGCCAGCAGTTTATTACCCACCGGGGAGCTGTTTTTT	CASSLLPTGELFF